These 3 T cell receptor beta chains were sequenced from one sample in a study of T cell clonality in common variable immunodeficiency. Clones were read by immunoSEQ multiplex PCR, and TCRdb kept only the in-frame ones, dropping some. The sample has 30,000 to 40,000 clones, none seen only once; the top ten hold 2.5% to 3.5%. The sequenced material came from peripheral blood mononuclear cells. The receptors come from a person aged 18 to 75 in good health.

This clone appeared many times. The sequenced fragment ends 3 residues before the CDR3 boundary, so the rest is inferred from the germline J gene. The J gene is TRBJ2-5, the V gene TRBV20-1, with TRBD1 matching over 7 bases. The CDR3 runs to 14 residues. CDR1 DFQATT and CDR2 SNEGSKA come from the germline V gene (reference sequence). After removal of 0 bases from V and 5 bases from J, the junction contained 6 bases not matched to a gene. This chain's CDR3 is CSARDWKQGETQYF. CDR3 DNA (partial): TGCAGTGCTAGAGATTGGAAACAGGGGGAGACC.

As to this clone: The read gets to within 3 residues of the CDR3 end, and the germline J gene fills in the rest. J is TRBJ2-7 and V is TRBV27, with 10 bases identical to TRBD1. J gave up 4 bases and V 7 bases, and 7 bases lay outside the gene matches. This CDR3 has 14 residues. Germline V lookup: CDR1 MNHEY, CDR2 SMNVEV (reference sequence). The CDR3 sequence: CASTSGQGTYEQYF. The sequenced CDR3 bases are TGTGCCAGCACCTCGGGACAGGGGACTTACGAG.

This clone turned up a few times. The CDR3 end lies 3 residues beyond the end of the read and is filled in from the germline J gene. V and J are TRBV10-2 and TRBJ1-4; D may be TRBD1 (6 bases). This CDR3 spans 14 amino acids. Germline lookup yields CDR1 WSHSY and CDR2 SAAADI. The V gene lost 3 bases and the J gene lost 8 bases, with 13 bases spanning the gap. The sequenced part of the CDR3 DNA is TGCGCCAGCAGTGACAGGGGCGGGCACGAAAAA. This gives the protein CASSDRGGHEK. The entire CDR3 protein is CASSDRGGHEKLFF.